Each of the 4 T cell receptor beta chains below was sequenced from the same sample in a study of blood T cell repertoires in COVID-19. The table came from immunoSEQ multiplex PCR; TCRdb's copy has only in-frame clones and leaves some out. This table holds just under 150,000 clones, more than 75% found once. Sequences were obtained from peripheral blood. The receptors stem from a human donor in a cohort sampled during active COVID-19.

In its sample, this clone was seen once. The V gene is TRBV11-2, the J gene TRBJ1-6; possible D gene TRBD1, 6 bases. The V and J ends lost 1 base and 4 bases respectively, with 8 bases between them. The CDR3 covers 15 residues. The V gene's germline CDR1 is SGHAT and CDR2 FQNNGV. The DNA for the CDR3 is TGTGCCAGCAGCTTAGGGGGGACATATAATTCACCCCTCCACTTT. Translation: CASSLGGTYNSPLHF.

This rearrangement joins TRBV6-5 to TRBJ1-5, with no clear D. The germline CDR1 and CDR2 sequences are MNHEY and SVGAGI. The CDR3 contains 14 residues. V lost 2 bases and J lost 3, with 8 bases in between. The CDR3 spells CASSYRGFNQPQHF. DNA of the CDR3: TGTGCCAGCAGTTACAGAGGATTCAATCAGCCCCAGCATTTT.

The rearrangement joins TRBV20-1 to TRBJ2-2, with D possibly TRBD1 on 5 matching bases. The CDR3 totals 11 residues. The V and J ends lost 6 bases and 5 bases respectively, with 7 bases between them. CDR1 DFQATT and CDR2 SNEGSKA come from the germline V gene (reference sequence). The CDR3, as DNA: TGCAGTGCGTCAGGGACCGGGGAGCTGTTTTTT. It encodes CSASGTGELFF.

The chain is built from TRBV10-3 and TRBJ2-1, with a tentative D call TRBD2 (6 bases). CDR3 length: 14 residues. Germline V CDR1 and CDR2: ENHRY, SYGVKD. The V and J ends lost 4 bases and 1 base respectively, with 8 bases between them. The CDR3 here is CAISGTNSYNEQFF. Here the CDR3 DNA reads TGTGCCATCAGTGGGACTAATTCCTACAATGAGCAGTTCTTC.